A selection of T cell receptor beta chains follows, all from one sample in a study of cytomegalovirus exposure and HLA in healthy donors. Assay: immunoSEQ multiplex PCR; the TCRdb copy retains only in-frame clones and omits some. The data hold over 120,000 clones, with approximately 84% observed a single time. Sequencing input: PBMCs. These receptors all stem from a man aged 30 to 45 in good health and CMV-seropositive. CDR3s leave out the opening cysteine and the closing phenylalanine or tryptophan. Fields, in order: V gene, J gene, CDR3 protein.

>TRBV5-4|TRBJ2-3
ASSGGQRTDTQY
>TRBV7-6|TRBJ2-3
ASTVGLARTDTQY
>TRBV5-1|TRBJ2-2
ASSLAPGGSGELF
>TRBV5-4|TRBJ2-3
ASSPSGEGTDTQY
>TRBV27|TRBJ2-3
ASSLLDRRDTQY
>TRBV9|TRBJ2-2
ASSDYLSGSGTGELF
>TRBV27|TRBJ1-5
ASSYLGGSQPQH
>TRBV7-6|TRBJ1-1
ASSLEPAQGEAF
>TRBV5-1|TRBJ1-1
ASSLGGTSNTEAF
>TRBV25-1|TRBJ2-1
ASSGPTSGPYNEQF
>TRBV29-1|TRBJ1-2
SSLDRGRPEDGYT
>TRBV9|TRBJ2-3
ASSPMTDTQY
>TRBV7-9|TRBJ2-5
ASTQGDRVLTGETQY
>TRBV2|TRBJ1-4
ASSIRGLGNEKLF
>TRBV6-1|TRBJ2-1
ASSELAGGRNEQF
>TRBV7-3|TRBJ1-1
ASRGQNTEAF
>TRBV2|TRBJ2-7
ARGEADHSYEQY
>TRBV5-1|TRBJ1-1
ASSLIGTGSAGGTEAF
>TRBV9|TRBJ1-1
ASSLQGGNTEAF
>TRBV7-9|TRBJ2-7
ASSLASDEQY
>TRBV28|TRBJ2-7
ASSFGLFLRGQY
>TRBV5-1|TRBJ2-7
ASSLTGLPSYEQY
>TRBV19|TRBJ1-1
ASSIDQGSPLNTEAF
>TRBV6-1|TRBJ1-1
ASSPFRGYEAF
>TRBV19|TRBJ2-6
ASSAGTSGSGGANVLT
>TRBV30|TRBJ2-1
AWSPVYSGGTYNEQF
>TRBV14|TRBJ2-5
ASSQDLAGGQETQY
>TRBV7-7|TRBJ2-3
ASSPQGTDTQY
>TRBV6-6|TRBJ2-5
ASSYSMREETQY
>TRBV27|TRBJ2-7
ASSLRQAQYEQY
>TRBV6-5|TRBJ1-1
ASSYSRTGSTEAF
>TRBV28|TRBJ2-2
AMGGPNTGELF
>TRBV7-7|TRBJ2-7
ASSLGREGPRDEQY
>TRBV11-2|TRBJ2-7
ASSFGLALNYEQY
>TRBV9|TRBJ2-7
ASSAFSGAYSYEQY
>TRBV11-3|TRBJ2-3
ASSSGLAGDLTDTQY
>TRBV7-6|TRBJ1-4
ASSNGQPNEKLF
>TRBV19|TRBJ1-1
ASSPLTVSTEAF
>TRBV10-3|TRBJ1-5
AIRGDNQPQH
>TRBV9|TRBJ2-5
ASSVAASGYQETQY
>TRBV18|TRBJ2-5
ASSPGLGETQY
>TRBV2|TRBJ2-5
ASSERGGWETQY
>TRBV15|TRBJ1-5
ATSTWDSENQPQH
>TRBV7-8|TRBJ1-1
ASSRETGLGAF
>TRBV5-1|TRBJ2-2
ASSPGAGRMGTGELF
>TRBV2|TRBJ2-1
ASGWTVYNEQF
>TRBV7-7|TRBJ2-7
ASSLDRGTEQY
>TRBV27|TRBJ2-1
ASSFSGHNEQF
>TRBV5-4|TRBJ2-7
ASSRDYSYEQY
>TRBV28|TRBJ2-1
ASSTLRGQGNNEQF
>TRBV2|TRBJ1-5
ATSSLWEGQVNQPQH
>TRBV7-9|TRBJ2-1
ASSLPWTSGGQIYNEQF
>TRBV29-1|TRBJ2-4
SVYLAGGPSGIQY
>TRBV6-5|TRBJ2-7
AGTTTGGRAVEQY
>TRBV9|TRBJ2-5
ASSEGQLQETQY
>TRBV19|TRBJ2-1
ASSIRGGLVGNEQF
>TRBV4-1|TRBJ1-1
ASSQQGVHEAF